Listed below are T cell receptor beta chains from one sample, sequenced in a study of cytomegalovirus exposure and HLA in healthy donors. Method: immunoSEQ multiplex PCR; TCRdb's copy keeps in-frame clones and lacks some. The sample includes 250,000 to 300,000 clones, around 87% of them seen just once. Sequencing used PBMCs. All receptors derive from a woman aged 18-29 years in good health and CMV-seronegative. The CDR3 runs from the conserved cysteine through the conserved F or W. The D gene is left open where the match is weak.

v_call: TRBV7-9
d_call: TRBD2
j_call: TRBJ2-2
cdr3_aa: CASSLLGLAGANGELFF
cdr3_nt: TGTGCCAGCAGCCTACTCGGGTTAGCGGGGGCTAACGGGGAGCTGTTTTTT

v_call: TRBV7-7
d_call: .
j_call: TRBJ2-3
cdr3_aa: CASSLDSAPTDTQYF
cdr3_nt: TGTGCCAGCAGCTTAGATTCTGCGCCCACAGATACGCAGTATTTT

v_call: TRBV14
d_call: .
j_call: TRBJ2-2
cdr3_aa: CASSLYGYGNGGELFF
cdr3_nt: TGTGCCAGCAGCTTGTATGGCTACGGGAACGGCGGGGAGCTGTTTTTT

v_call: TRBV30
d_call: TRBD1
j_call: TRBJ1-2
cdr3_aa: CAWREGQPDYGYTF
cdr3_nt: TGTGCCTGGAGAGAGGGACAGCCTGACTATGGCTACACCTTC

v_call: TRBV7-8
d_call: TRBD2
j_call: TRBJ2-5
cdr3_aa: CASSTGGQETQYF
cdr3_nt: TGTGCCAGCAGCACGGGGGGTCAAGAGACCCAGTACTTC

v_call: TRBV7-6
d_call: .
j_call: TRBJ1-5
cdr3_aa: CASSPDSGNQPQHF
cdr3_nt: TGTGCCAGCAGCCCGGACAGCGGCAATCAGCCCCAGCATTTT

v_call: TRBV28
d_call: TRBD2
j_call: TRBJ2-1
cdr3_aa: CASSVLGGLRNNEQFF
cdr3_nt: TGTGCCAGCAGCGTACTCGGGGGACTACGTAACAATGAGCAGTTCTTC

v_call: TRBV19
d_call: .
j_call: TRBJ1-1
cdr3_aa: CASSIGQFYRNTEAFF
cdr3_nt: TGTGCCAGTAGTATAGGACAGTTTTATAGGAACACTGAAGCTTTCTTT

v_call: TRBV5-1
d_call: .
j_call: TRBJ2-5
cdr3_aa: CASSPGGRAGQETQYF
cdr3_nt: TGCGCCAGCAGCCCAGGGGGTCGAGCGGGCCAAGAGACCCAGTACTTC

v_call: TRBV30
d_call: .
j_call: TRBJ1-3
cdr3_aa: CAWSVRGGNTIYF
cdr3_nt: TGTGCCTGGAGTGTACGCGGGGGAAACACCATATATTTT

v_call: TRBV5-1
d_call: TRBD1
j_call: TRBJ1-6
cdr3_aa: CASSPQTGYNSPLHF
cdr3_nt: TGCGCCAGCAGCCCACAGACAGGGTATAATTCACCCCTCCACTTT

v_call: TRBV4-1
d_call: TRBD2
j_call: TRBJ2-3
cdr3_aa: CASRVGGGNADTQYF
cdr3_nt: TGCGCCAGCCGAGTGGGCGGGGGGAACGCAGATACGCAGTATTTT

v_call: TRBV15
d_call: .
j_call: TRBJ1-1
cdr3_aa: CATSREGGYTGAFF
cdr3_nt: TGTGCCACCAGCAGAGAAGGCGGATACACTGGGGCTTTCTTT

v_call: TRBV27
d_call: .
j_call: TRBJ1-4
cdr3_aa: CASSTMAWEKLFF
cdr3_nt: TGTGCCAGCAGCACCATGGCTTGGGAAAAACTGTTTTTT

v_call: TRBV19
d_call: .
j_call: TRBJ1-2
cdr3_aa: CASSIARTRDYGYTF
cdr3_nt: TGTGCCAGTAGTATTGCGCGGACCAGGGACTATGGCTACACCTTC

v_call: TRBV28
d_call: .
j_call: TRBJ1-2
cdr3_aa: CASSLLVDRAGYTF
cdr3_nt: TGTGCCAGCAGTTTACTTGTGGACAGAGCAGGCTACACCTTC

v_call: TRBV27
d_call: .
j_call: TRBJ1-5
cdr3_aa: CASSLSRSQPQHF
cdr3_nt: TGTGCCAGCAGTTTATCGAGGAGTCAGCCCCAGCATTTT

v_call: TRBV10-3
d_call: TRBD1
j_call: TRBJ2-7
cdr3_aa: CAISPSDRALEQYF
cdr3_nt: TGTGCCATCAGTCCCTCCGACAGGGCCCTCGAGCAGTACTTC

v_call: TRBV5-1
d_call: .
j_call: TRBJ2-2
cdr3_aa: CASSLAGTGELFF
cdr3_nt: TGCGCCAGCAGCCTCGCGGGGACCGGGGAGCTGTTTTTT

v_call: TRBV9
d_call: TRBD1
j_call: TRBJ1-4
cdr3_aa: CASSLTGGREKLFF
cdr3_nt: TGTGCCAGCAGCCTGACAGGGGGGAGAGAAAAACTGTTTTTT

v_call: TRBV2
d_call: .
j_call: TRBJ1-1
cdr3_aa: CARTNTLSPRTGVRTEAFF
cdr3_nt: TGTGCCAGGACTAATACGCTATCCCCCCGGACCGGGGTTAGGACTGAAGCTTTCTTT

v_call: TRBV27
d_call: TRBD1
j_call: TRBJ1-1
cdr3_aa: CASSFRQGYTEAFF
cdr3_nt: TGTGCCAGCAGTTTCCGACAGGGCTACACTGAAGCTTTCTTT

v_call: TRBV27
d_call: TRBD2
j_call: TRBJ2-3
cdr3_aa: CASSPGLAGGNTQYF
cdr3_nt: TGTGCCAGCAGTCCGGGACTAGCGGGGGGGAATACGCAGTATTTT

v_call: TRBV2
d_call: .
j_call: TRBJ1-6
cdr3_aa: CASEQNNSPLHF
cdr3_nt: TGTGCCAGCGAACAGAATAATTCACCCCTCCACTTT

v_call: TRBV28
d_call: .
j_call: TRBJ2-6
cdr3_aa: CASSFSSGANVLTF
cdr3_nt: TGTGCCAGCAGTTTCTCCTCTGGGGCCAACGTCCTGACTTTC

v_call: TRBV5-1
d_call: .
j_call: TRBJ1-3
cdr3_aa: CASSGATGNTIYF
cdr3_nt: TGCGCCAGCAGCGGGGCTACTGGAAACACCATATATTTT